The sequence of this T cell receptor beta chain was determined in a study of identical twins. TCRdb reprocessed the 5' RACE reads via MiXCR and lists one record per CDR3 protein. The sample has hundreds of thousands of distinct CDR3 sequences; roughly 20% are singletons. The CDR3 runs 16 residues. The V segment lost 4 bases and the J segment 0 bases; nucleotides outside the gene matches: 4. Per germline, CDR1 MNHEY and CDR2 SMNVEV (reference sequence). This clonotype was counted a few times. The sample was also reused in another study, on T cells expressing NK-cell markers.

The chain is built from TRBV27 and TRBJ2-7; 12 bases match TRBD2. The TCR was taken from a woman between 18 and 29 years old in good health. Sequenced material: PBMCs. CDR3 nucleotides: TGTGCCAGCAGTTCCGGACTAGCGGGGATCTCCTACGAGCAGTACTTC. Encoded protein: CASSSGLAGISYEQYF.